Detailed here is one TCR beta chain. The antigen is unknown. The same CDR3 is also encoded by other DNA sequences in this sample. The data derive from a study of shared clonotypes between healthy human individuals. Overall study findings and caveats: Although depth was large, rarefaction showed that sequencing of the sorted subsets was incomplete. Clonotypes which were not shared had lower generation probabilities than clonotypes that all four donors shared. Only blood was sampled; tissue repertoires likely differ. Naive CD4 clonotypes were shared across a few donors at roughly 4.6%.

Method: immunoSEQ multiplex PCR; TCRdb's copy keeps in-frame clones and lacks some. The sample has about 2 million clones; roughly 96% are singletons. The sequence derives from a man between 18 and 35 years old in good health. Sequencing was done on a sample of naive CD4+ T cells sorted from blood. Subset denoted: CD45RA+ positively selected.

CDR3 in DNA: TGTGCCAGCTCACCACTGACTAGCGGGACAGATACGCAGTATTTT. It translates to CASSPLTSGTDTQYF. The chain recombines TRBV18 with TRBJ2-3, with TRBD2 matching over 10 bases. The germline V gene encodes CDR1 KGHSH and CDR2 LQKENI. The CDR3 covers 15 residues. V shed 1 base and J 3 bases; nucleotides not matched to a gene: 1.